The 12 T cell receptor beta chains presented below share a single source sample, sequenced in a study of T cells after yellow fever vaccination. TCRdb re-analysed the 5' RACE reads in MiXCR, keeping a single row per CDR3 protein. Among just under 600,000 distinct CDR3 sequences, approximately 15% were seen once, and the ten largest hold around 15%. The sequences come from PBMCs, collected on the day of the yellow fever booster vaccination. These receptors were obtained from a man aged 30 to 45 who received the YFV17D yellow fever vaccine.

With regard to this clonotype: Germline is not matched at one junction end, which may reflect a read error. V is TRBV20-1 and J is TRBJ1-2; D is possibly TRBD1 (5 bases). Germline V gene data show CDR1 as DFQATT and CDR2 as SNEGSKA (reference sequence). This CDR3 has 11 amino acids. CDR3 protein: CSVSGRGGSTF. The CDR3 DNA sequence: TGCAGTGTTTCAGGGCGGGGTGGCTCCACCTTC.

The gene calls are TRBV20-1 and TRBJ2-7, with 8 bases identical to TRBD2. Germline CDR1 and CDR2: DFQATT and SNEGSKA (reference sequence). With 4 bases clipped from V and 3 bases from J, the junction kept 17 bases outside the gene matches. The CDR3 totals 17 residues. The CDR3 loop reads CSATFGRAGFNVYEQYF. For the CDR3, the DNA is TGCAGTGCTACTTTCGGGAGGGCCGGATTTAATGTCTACGAGCAGTACTTC.

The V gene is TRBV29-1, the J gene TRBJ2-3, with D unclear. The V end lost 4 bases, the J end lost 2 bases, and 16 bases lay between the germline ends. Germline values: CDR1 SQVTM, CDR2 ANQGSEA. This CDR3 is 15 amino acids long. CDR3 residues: CSVGSYSVYTDTQYF. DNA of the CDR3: TGCAGCGTTGGCTCATATTCGGTCTACACAGATACGCAGTATTTT.

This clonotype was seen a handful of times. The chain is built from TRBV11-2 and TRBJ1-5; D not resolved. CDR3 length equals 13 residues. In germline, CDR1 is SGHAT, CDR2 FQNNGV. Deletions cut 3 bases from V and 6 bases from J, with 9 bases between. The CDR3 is CASSFWKPQPQHF. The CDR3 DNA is TGTGCCAGCAGCTTTTGGAAACCTCAGCCCCAGCATTTT.

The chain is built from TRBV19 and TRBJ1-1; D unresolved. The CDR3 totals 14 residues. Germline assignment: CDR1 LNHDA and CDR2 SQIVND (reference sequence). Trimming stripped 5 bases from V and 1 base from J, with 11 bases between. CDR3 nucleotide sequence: TGTGCCAGTAGTCGCCAGGAGACGAACACTGAAGCTTTCTTT. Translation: CASSRQETNTEAFF.

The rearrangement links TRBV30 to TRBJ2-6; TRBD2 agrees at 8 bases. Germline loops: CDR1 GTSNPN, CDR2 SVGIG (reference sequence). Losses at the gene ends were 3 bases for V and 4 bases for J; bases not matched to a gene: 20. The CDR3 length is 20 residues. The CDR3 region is CAWRSLGLGIRGTGANVLTF. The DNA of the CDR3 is TGTGCCTGGAGGAGCTTGGGACTAGGCATTCGGGGAACCGGGGCCAACGTCCTGACTTTC.

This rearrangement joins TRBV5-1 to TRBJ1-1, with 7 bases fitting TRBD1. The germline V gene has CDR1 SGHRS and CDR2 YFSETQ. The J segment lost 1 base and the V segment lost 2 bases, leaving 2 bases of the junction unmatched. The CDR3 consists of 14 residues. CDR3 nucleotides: TGCGCCAGCAGCTTCAACAGGGGGAACACTGAAGCTTTCTTT. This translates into CASSFNRGNTEAFF.

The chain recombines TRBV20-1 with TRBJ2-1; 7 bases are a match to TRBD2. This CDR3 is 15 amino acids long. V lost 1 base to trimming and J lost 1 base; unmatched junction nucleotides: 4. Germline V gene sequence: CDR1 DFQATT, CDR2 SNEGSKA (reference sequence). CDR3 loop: CSARALAQSYNEQFF. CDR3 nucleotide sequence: TGCAGTGCTAGAGCACTAGCGCAGTCCTACAATGAGCAGTTCTTC.

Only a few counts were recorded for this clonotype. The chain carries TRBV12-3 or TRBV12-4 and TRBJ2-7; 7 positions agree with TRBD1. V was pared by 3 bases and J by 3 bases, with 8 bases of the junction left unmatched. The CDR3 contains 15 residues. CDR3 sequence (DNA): TGTGCCAGCAGTTTCGTGGACTCAGGGGGCTACGAGCAGTACTTC. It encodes CASSFVDSGGYEQYF.

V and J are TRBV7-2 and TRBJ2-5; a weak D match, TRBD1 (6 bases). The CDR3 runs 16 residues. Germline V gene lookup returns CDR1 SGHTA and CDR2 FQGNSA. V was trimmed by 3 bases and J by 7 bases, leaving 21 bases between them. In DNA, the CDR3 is TGTGCCAGCAGCTTTGTTCCGGGACAACCCTCCCGGACCCAGTACTTC. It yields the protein CASSFVPGQPSRTQYF. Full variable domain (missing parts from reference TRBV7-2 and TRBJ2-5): GAGVSQSPSNKVTEKGKDVELRCDPISGHTALYWYRQSLGQGLEFLIYFQGNSAPDKSGLPSDRFSAERTGGSVSTLTIQRTQQEDSAVYLCASSFVPGQPSRTQYFGPGTRLLVL.

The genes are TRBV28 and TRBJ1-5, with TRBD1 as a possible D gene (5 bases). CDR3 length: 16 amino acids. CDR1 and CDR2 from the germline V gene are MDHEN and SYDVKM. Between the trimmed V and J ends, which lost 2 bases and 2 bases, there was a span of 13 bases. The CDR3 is CASSLRVRGGNQPQHF. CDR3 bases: TGTGCCAGCAGTTTAAGAGTTCGAGGGGGCAATCAGCCCCAGCATTTT.

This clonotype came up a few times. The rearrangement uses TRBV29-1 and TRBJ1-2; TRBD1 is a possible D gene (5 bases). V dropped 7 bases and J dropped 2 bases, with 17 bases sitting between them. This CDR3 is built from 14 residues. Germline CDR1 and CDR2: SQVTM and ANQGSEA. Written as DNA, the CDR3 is TGCAGCGAGTTGGACTTAGCAGGGAACTATGGCTACACCTTC. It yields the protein CSELDLAGNYGYTF. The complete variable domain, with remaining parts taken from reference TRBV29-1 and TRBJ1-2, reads SAVISQKPSRDICQRGTSLTIQCQVDSQVTMMFWYRQQPGQSLTLIATANQGSEATYESGFVIDKFPISRPNLTFSTLTVSNMSPEDSSIYLCSELDLAGNYGYTFGSGTRLTVV.